This T cell receptor beta chain originates from a study of type 1 regulatory T cells. The wider study: This in vitro CD4 product, T-allo10, is enriched for Tr1 cells and alloantigen-specific.

This CDR3 is 15 amino acids long. The J segment lost 8 bases and the V segment lost 5 bases, leaving 7 bases of the junction unmatched. CDR1 is SGHTA, CDR2 FQGTGA, per germline. This clonotype was picked up a small number of times. TCRdb analysed the reads with MiXCR anew, one entry per CDR3 protein. The sample has over 90,000 distinct CDR3 sequences; roughly 28% are singletons. Sequenced sample: CD4+ T cells, either the whole sample or a sorted fraction (not recorded which). This clonotype was obtained from a human donor in good health. The rearrangement uses TRBV7-3 and TRBJ2-1, with 12 positions matching TRBD2. CDR3 sequence: CASSPTSGRYYEQFF. The CDR3 DNA reads TGTGCCAGCAGCCCGACTAGCGGGAGATACTATGAGCAGTTCTTC.